This TCR beta chain was sequenced for a study of blood T cell repertoires in COVID-19 (dated by TCRdb to the early 2020s). As for the study more broadly: Samples covering the acute and convalescent phases of COVID-19 were provided by collaborators in the United States, Italy and Spain. A de-identified subject ID, COVID-19 status, age in years and sex were almost always included in the sample metadata. The material from the prospective study consisted of cDNA or gDNA derived from T cells, B-cell-depleted T cells, or PBMCs. The repertoires were released in a freely available public database meant as a resource for research on the immune response to SARS-CoV-2. Where available, HLA class I and class II types were taken from metadata supplied by the sample provider and were not determined by assay-based typing. Samples came from the ongoing ImmuneRACE study (first 160 participants) plus 1,254 subjects from 6 global collaborators. The dataset comprised deeply sampled blood TCRbeta repertoires from subjects exposed to, actively infected with, or recovered from COVID-19.

The immunoSEQ Assay, a bias-controlled multiplex PCR, was used to amplify TCRbeta CDR3 regions from genomic DNA. On the authors' methods: Within the assay, amplification of reference gene primers was used to estimate how many nucleated cells each sample contained. To quantify the absolute abundance of each unique TCRbeta CDR3 rearrangement, sequence reads were collapsed and filtered. For each sample, productive Simpson clonality was calculated as the square root of Simpson's diversity index across productive rearrangements. TCRdb obtained this table from immuneACCESS and retained in-frame rearrangements with V and J assigned. These tables miss some clones; where compared with another copy, unresolved V genes account for less than half of the shortfall, and the remainder is unexplained. V and J calls and clone size come straight from that table; D and trimming were deduced from the DNA. In all, the sample holds about 230,000 clones, and around 83% of those were seen once. Clones ranked in the top ten supply just under 1% of the sample.

Collaborating institutions collected whole blood in K2EDTA tubes following their own protocols. For TCRbeta analysis, collaborators shipped samples as frozen whole blood, isolated PBMCs, or DNA extracted from either of those sample types. Points on this clone: Its antigen specificity is not known. No base quality values were provided; no much bigger clone lies one nucleotide off.

Results the study describes overall, beyond this receptor: How much clinical and demographic metadata was included differed by source and by participant, and the metadata was provided uncurated.

The source material was peripheral blood. The TCR was taken from a man in his forties with acute or convalescent COVID-19.

The CDR3 here reads CASSLSVDSPLHF. The nucleotide sequence reads TGTGCCAGCAGCTTGAGTGTAGATTCACCCCTCCACTTT. The V and J genes are TRBV5-4 and TRBJ1-6; no D gene is confidently identified. CDR1 and CDR2 were assigned from the germline V gene (reference sequence) as SGHNT and YYREEE. Between the V and J ends, shortened by 1 base and 8 bases respectively, the junction contains 7 bases. Taken from cysteine to phenylalanine, the CDR3 has 13 residues. The retained sequence is limited to the CDR3, 39 bases, with the frame set at the first base.